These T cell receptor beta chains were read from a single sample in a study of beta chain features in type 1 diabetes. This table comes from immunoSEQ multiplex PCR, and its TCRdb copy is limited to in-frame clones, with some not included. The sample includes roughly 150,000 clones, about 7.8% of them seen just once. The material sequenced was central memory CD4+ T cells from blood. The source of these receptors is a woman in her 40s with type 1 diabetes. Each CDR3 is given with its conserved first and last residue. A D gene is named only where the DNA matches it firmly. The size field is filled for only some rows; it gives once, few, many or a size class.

cdr3_aa: CASSVRSQGSTIYF; cdr3_nt: TGTGCCAGCAGCGTACGGTCACAGGGGTCCACCATATATTTT; d_call: TRBD1; clone_size: few; v_call: TRBV9; j_call: TRBJ1-3
cdr3_aa: CAGGTGNSPLHF; cdr3_nt: TGTGCCGGGGGGACAGGGAATTCACCCCTCCACTTT; d_call: TRBD1; clone_size: .; v_call: TRBV19; j_call: TRBJ1-6
cdr3_aa: CASSFDRLSYEQYF; cdr3_nt: TGTGCCAGCAGCTTTGACAGGCTCTCCTACGAGCAGTACTTC; d_call: .; clone_size: .; v_call: TRBV7-8; j_call: TRBJ2-7
cdr3_aa: CASASRHGSYEQYF; cdr3_nt: TGTGCCAGCGCATCAAGGCACGGGTCCTACGAGCAGTACTTC; d_call: .; clone_size: many; v_call: TRBV7-9; j_call: TRBJ2-7
cdr3_aa: CASSARQLGTEAFF; cdr3_nt: TGTGCCAGCAGCGCCCGACAGTTGGGGACTGAAGCTTTCTTT; d_call: .; clone_size: few; v_call: TRBV11-1; j_call: TRBJ1-1
cdr3_aa: CATSRVLAGQTGYEQYF; cdr3_nt: TGTGCCACCAGCAGAGTACTAGCGGGCCAAACTGGCTACGAGCAGTACTTC; d_call: TRBD2; clone_size: .; v_call: TRBV15; j_call: TRBJ2-7
cdr3_aa: CASSLAGDSYNEQFF; cdr3_nt: TGCGCCAGCAGTTTAGCGGGGGATTCCTACAATGAGCAGTTCTTC; d_call: TRBD2; clone_size: .; v_call: TRBV7-3; j_call: TRBJ2-1
cdr3_aa: CASSVRALGEGELFF; cdr3_nt: TGTGCCAGCAGCGTACGGGCCCTGGGAGAGGGGGAGCTGTTTTTT; d_call: .; clone_size: .; v_call: TRBV9; j_call: TRBJ2-2
cdr3_aa: CATQGARNYGYTF; cdr3_nt: TGTGCCACTCAGGGGGCGCGGAACTATGGCTACACCTTC; d_call: TRBD1; clone_size: few; v_call: TRBV28; j_call: TRBJ1-2
cdr3_aa: CASSVAVHSYEQYF; cdr3_nt: TGTGCCAGCAGCGTAGCAGTACACTCCTACGAGCAGTACTTC; d_call: .; clone_size: many; v_call: TRBV9; j_call: TRBJ2-7
cdr3_aa: CSGSGSGVQYF; cdr3_nt: TGCAGCGGTAGCGGCTCCGGGGTGCAGTACTTC; d_call: .; clone_size: few; v_call: TRBV29-1; j_call: TRBJ2-5
cdr3_aa: CASSGQGKAGELFF; cdr3_nt: TGTGCCAGCAGCGGACAGGGGAAAGCCGGGGAGCTGTTTTTT; d_call: TRBD1; clone_size: .; v_call: TRBV6-4; j_call: TRBJ2-2
cdr3_aa: CASSSFPPGSGTEAFF; cdr3_nt: TGTGCCAGCTCCAGTTTCCCCCCAGGTAGTGGTACTGAAGCTTTCTTT; d_call: .; clone_size: .; v_call: TRBV28; j_call: TRBJ1-1
cdr3_aa: CAISVLQVVGEQYF; cdr3_nt: TGTGCCATCAGCGTGTTACAGGTAGTCGGCGAGCAGTACTTC; d_call: .; clone_size: few; v_call: TRBV10-3; j_call: TRBJ2-7